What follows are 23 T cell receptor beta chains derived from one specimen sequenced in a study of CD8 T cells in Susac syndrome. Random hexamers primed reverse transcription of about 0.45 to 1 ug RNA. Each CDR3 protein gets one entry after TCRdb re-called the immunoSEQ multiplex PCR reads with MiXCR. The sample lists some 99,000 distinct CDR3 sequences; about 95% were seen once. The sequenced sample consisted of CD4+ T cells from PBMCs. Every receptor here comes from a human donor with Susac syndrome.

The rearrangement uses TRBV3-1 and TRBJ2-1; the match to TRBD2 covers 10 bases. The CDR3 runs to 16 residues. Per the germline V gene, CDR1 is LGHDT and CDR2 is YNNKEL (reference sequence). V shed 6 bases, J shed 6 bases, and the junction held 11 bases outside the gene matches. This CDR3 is CASSSSGGVLSNEQFF. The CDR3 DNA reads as TGTGCCAGCAGTTCTAGCGGGGGCGTACTATCCAATGAGCAGTTCTTC.

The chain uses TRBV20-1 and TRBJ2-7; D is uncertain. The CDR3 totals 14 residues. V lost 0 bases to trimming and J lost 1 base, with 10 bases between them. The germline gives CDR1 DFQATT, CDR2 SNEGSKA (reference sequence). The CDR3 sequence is CSARETGLSYEQYF. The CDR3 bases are TGCAGTGCTAGAGAGACGGGTCTGTCCTACGAGCAGTACTTC.

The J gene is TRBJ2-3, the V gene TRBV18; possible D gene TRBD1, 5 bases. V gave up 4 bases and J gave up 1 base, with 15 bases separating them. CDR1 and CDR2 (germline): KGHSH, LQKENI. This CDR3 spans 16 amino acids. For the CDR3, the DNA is TGTGCCAGCTCACTATCCACTGACAGACGCACAGATACGCAGTATTTT. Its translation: CASSLSTDRRTDTQYF.

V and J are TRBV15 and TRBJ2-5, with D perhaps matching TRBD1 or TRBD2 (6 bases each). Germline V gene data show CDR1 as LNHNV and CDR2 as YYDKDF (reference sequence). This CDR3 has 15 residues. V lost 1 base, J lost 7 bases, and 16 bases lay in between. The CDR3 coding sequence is TGTGCCACCAGCAGAGCGGGGGCCCAAAGGGGGACCCAGTACTTC. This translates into CATSRAGAQRGTQYF.

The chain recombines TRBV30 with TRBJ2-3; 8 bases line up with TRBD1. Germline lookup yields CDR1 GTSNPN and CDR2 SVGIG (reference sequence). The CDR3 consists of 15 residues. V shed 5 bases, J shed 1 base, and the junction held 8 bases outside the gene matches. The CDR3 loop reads CAWYPFRGRTDTQYF. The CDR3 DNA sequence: TGTGCCTGGTACCCCTTCAGGGGGCGCACAGATACGCAGTATTTT.

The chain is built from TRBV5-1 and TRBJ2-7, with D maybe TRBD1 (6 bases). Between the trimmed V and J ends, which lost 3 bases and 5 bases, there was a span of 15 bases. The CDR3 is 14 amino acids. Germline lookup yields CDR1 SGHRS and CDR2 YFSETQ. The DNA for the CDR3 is TGCGCCAGCAGCTGGTCGGACAGAGGTGACGAGCAGTACTTC. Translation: CASSWSDRGDEQYF.

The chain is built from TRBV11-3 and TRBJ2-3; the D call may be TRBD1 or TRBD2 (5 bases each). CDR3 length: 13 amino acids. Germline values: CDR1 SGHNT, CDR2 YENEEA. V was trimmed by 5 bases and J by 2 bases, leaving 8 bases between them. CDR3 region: CASSRDLTDTQYF. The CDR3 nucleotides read TGTGCCAGCAGCCGGGACCTCACAGATACGCAGTATTTT.

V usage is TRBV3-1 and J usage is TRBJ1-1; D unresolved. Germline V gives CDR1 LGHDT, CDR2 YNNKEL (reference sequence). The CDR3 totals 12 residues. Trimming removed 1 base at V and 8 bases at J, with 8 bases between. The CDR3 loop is CASSQGAVEAFF. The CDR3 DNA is TGTGCCAGCAGCCAAGGGGCGGTGGAAGCTTTCTTT.

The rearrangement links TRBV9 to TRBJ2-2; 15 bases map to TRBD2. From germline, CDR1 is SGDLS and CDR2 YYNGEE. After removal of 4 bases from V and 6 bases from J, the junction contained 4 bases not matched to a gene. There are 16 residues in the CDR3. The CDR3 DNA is TGTGCCAGCAGCCCGGGACTAGCGGGGGGTGCCGGGGAGCTGTTTTTT. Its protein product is CASSPGLAGGAGELFF.

CDR3 loop: CASSPGQGAGEQYF. The CDR3 nucleotides read TGTGCCAGCAGCCCGGGACAGGGAGCCGGGGAGCAGTACTTC. The chain is built from TRBV3-1 and TRBJ2-7; 9 positions agree with TRBD1. V trimming: 4 bases; J trimming: 7 bases; junction bases outside the gene matches: 8. CDR3 length equals 14 residues. The V gene's germline CDR1 is LGHDT and CDR2 YNNKEL (reference sequence).

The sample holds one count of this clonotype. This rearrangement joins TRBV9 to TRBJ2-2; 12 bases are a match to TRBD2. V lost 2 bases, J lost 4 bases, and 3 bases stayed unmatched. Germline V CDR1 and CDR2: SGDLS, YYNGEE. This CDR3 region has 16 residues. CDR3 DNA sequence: TGTGCCAGCAGCGTGGTACTAGCGGGGGGCACCGGGGAGCTGTTTTTT. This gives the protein CASSVVLAGGTGELFF.

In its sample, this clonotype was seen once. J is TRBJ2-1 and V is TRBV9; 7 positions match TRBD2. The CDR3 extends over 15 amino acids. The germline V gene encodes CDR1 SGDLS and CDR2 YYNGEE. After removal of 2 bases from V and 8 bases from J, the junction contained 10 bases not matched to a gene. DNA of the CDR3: TGTGCCAGCAGCGTCCCGGGGGGTTACGTCGATGAGCAGTTCTTC. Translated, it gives CASSVPGGYVDEQFF.

CDR3 coding DNA: TGTGCCAGCAACCCGACAGGGGGCAAATACGAGCAGTACTTC. Its translation is CASNPTGGKYEQYF. This chain connects TRBV5-6 to TRBJ2-7; 10 bases agree with TRBD1. Germline values: CDR1 SGHDT, CDR2 YYEEEE. V lost 6 bases, J lost 4 bases, and 7 bases stayed unmatched. The CDR3 contains 14 residues.

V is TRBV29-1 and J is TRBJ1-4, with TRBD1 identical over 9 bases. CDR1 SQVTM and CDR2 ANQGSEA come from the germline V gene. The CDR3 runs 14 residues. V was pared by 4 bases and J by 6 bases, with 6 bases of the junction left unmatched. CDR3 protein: CSVGRGTGYEKLFF. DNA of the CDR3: TGCAGCGTTGGCCGGGGGACAGGGTATGAAAAACTGTTTTTT. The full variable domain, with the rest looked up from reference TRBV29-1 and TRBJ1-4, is SAVISQKPSRDICQRGTSLTIQCQVDSQVTMMFWYRQQPGQSLTLIATANQGSEATYESGFVIDKFPISRPNLTFSTLTVSNMSPEDSSIYLCSVGRGTGYEKLFFGSGTQLSVL.

CDR3 sequence (DNA): TGTGCCAGCAGCTTAATCTCTGGAAACACCATATATTTT. It codes for CASSLISGNTIYF. The V gene is TRBV25-1, the J gene TRBJ1-3; D is uncertain. From germline, CDR1 is MGHDK and CDR2 SYGVNS. This CDR3 has 13 residues. The V end lost 6 bases, the J end lost 0 bases, and 6 bases lay between the germline ends.

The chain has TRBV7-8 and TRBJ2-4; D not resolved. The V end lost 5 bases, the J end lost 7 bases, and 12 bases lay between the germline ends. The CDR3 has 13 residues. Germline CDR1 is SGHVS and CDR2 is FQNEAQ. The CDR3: CASSTRVGNIQYF. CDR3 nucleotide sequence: TGTGCCAGCAGCACCCGAGTGGGTAACATTCAGTACTTC.

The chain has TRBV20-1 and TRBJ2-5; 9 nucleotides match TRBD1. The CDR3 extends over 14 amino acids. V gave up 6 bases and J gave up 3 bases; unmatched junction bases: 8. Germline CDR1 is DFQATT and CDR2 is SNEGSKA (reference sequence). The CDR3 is CSAPTGGYEETQYF. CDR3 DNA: TGCAGTGCGCCGACAGGGGGGTATGAAGAGACCCAGTACTTC.

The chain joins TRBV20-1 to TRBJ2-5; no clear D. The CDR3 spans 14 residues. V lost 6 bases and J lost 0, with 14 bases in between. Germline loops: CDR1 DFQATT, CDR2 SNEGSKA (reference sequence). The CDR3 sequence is CSAHDTWYQETQYF. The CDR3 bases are TGCAGTGCCCACGACACGTGGTACCAAGAGACCCAGTACTTC.

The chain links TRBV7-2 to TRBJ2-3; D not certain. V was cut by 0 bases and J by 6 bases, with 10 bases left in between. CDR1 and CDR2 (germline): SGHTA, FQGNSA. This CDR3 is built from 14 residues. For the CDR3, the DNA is TGTGCCAGCAGCTTAGCTCCTGACTGGGATACGCAGTATTTT. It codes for CASSLAPDWDTQYF. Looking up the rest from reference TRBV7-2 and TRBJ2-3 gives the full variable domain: GAGVSQSPSNKVTEKGKDVELRCDPISGHTALYWYRQSLGQGLEFLIYFQGNSAPDKSGLPSDRFSAERTGGSVSTLTIQRTQQEDSAVYLCASSLAPDWDTQYFGPGTRLTVL.

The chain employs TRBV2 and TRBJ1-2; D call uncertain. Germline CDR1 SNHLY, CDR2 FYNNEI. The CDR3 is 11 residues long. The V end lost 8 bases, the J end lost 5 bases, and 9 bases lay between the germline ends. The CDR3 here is CASVLVYGYTF. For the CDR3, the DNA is TGTGCCAGCGTCCTAGTTTATGGCTACACCTTC.

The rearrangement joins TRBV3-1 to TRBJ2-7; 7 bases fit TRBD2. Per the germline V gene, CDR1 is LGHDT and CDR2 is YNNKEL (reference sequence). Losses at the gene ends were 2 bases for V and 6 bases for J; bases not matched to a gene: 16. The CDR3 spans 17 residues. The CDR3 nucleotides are TGTGCCAGCAGCCAATGGGGAGGGTACAGGTATTGGGTCGAGCAGTACTTC. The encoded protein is CASSQWGGYRYWVEQYF.

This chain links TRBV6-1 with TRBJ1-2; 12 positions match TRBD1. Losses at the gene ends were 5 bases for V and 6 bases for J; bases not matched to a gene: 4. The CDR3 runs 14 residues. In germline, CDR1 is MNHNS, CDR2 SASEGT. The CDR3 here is CASSRDRGRDGYTF. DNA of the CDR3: TGTGCCAGCAGTCGGGACAGGGGGCGCGATGGCTACACCTTC.

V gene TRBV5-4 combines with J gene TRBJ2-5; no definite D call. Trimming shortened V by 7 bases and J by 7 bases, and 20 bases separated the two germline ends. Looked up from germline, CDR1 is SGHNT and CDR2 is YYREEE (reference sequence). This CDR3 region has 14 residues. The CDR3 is CASSLRGAEGTQYF. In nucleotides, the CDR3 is TGTGCCAGCTCGCTTAGAGGCGCCGAAGGGACCCAGTACTTC.